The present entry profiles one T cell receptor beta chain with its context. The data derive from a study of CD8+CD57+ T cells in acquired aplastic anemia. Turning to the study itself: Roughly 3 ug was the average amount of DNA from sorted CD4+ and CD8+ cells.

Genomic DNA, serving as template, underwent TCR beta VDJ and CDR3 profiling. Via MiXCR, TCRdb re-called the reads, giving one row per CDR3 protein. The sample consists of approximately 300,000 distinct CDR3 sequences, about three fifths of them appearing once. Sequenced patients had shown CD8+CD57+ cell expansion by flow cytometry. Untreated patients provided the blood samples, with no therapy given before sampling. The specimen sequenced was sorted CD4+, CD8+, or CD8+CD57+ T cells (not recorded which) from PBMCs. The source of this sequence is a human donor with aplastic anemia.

The CDR3 protein is CASSQDGFGRPRNTEAFF. The CDR3 coding sequence is TGTGCCAGCAGCCAAGATGGATTCGGACGGCCCCGGAACACTGAAGCTTTCTTT. V and J are TRBV14 and TRBJ1-1; D remains unclear. V was cut by 0 bases and J by 1 base, with 18 bases left in between. The CDR3 runs 18 residues. Germline CDR1 reads SGHDN; CDR2 reads FVKESK.